The TCR beta chain under discussion was sequenced for a study of molecular identifiers for immune sequencing clone quantification. Study-level findings and limits: Clones of above 20 RNA copies carried over 99% of effector molecules; in naive cells they carried under 1%.

The bulk TCR libraries were made with methods described before and with listed TCR primers. Via MiXCR, TCRdb re-called the PCR reads, giving one row per CDR3 protein. The sample yields around 480,000 distinct CDR3 sequences, about 25% seen once. As CD8+CD4-CCR7+CD45RA+ cells, naive CD8 T cells were sorted. This clonotype has a single count. The antigen is unknown. The sequence derives from a human donor in good health. Some libraries in this study had Jurkat cell RNA spiked in. What was sequenced was naive CD8+ T cells from blood, with Jurkat cell RNA spiked in. Subset indicated: FACS-sorted CD8+CD4-CCR7+CD45RA+ naive T cells.

The CDR3, as DNA: TGTGCCAGCAGTGACTCGCGGGGGCTCCAAGAGACCCAGTACTTC. It is translated as CASSDSRGLQETQYF. This sequence joins TRBV27 and TRBJ2-5, with a possible D match to TRBD2 (7 bases). Germline loops: CDR1 MNHEY, CDR2 SMNVEV (reference sequence). Trimming removed 5 bases from V and 1 base from J, with 14 bases in between. This CDR3 has 15 residues.